This T cell receptor beta chain was profiled in a study of T cell changes during pregnancy in multiple sclerosis. The CDR3 loop spans 12 amino acids. CDR1 and CDR2 from the germline V gene are KGHSH and LQKENI. Trimming took 4 bases from V and 2 from J, leaving 4 bases between them. The repertoire was sequenced with immunoSEQ multiplex PCR; TCRdb's copy has only in-frame clones and lacks some. This table has 48,000 or so clones, 85% to 95% appearing once. This TCR was recovered from a female donor in good health, enrolled as a control in a pregnancy study. The starting material was CD4+ T cells from peripheral blood mononuclear cells, obtained in the second trimester of pregnancy. The rearrangement links TRBV18 to TRBJ2-3; D gene ambiguous. CDR3 amino acids: CASSQYTDTQYF. The CDR3, as DNA: TGTGCCAGCTCACAATACACAGATACGCAGTATTTT.